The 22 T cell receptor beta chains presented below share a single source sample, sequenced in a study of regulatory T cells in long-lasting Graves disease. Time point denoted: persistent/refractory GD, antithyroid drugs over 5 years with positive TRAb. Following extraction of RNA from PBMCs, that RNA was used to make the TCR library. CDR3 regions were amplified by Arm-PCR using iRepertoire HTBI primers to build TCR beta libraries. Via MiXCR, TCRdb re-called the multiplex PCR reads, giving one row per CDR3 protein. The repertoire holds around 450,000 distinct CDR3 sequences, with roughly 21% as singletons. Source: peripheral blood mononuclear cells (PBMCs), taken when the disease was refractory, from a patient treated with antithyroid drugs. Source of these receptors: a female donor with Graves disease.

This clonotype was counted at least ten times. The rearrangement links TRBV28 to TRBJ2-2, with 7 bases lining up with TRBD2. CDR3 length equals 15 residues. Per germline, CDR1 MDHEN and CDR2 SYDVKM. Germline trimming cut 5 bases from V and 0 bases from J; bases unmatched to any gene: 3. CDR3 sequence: CASSPGLANTGELFF. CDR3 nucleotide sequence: TGTGCCAGCAGTCCCGGACTAGCGAACACCGGGGAGCTGTTTTTT.

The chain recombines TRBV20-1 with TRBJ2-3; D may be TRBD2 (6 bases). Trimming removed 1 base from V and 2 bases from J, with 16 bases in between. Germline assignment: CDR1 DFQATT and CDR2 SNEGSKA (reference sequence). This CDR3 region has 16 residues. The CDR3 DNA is TGCAGTGCTAGAGCGGGGGAGGCTAGTCACACAGATACGCAGTATTTT. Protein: CSARAGEASHTDTQYF.

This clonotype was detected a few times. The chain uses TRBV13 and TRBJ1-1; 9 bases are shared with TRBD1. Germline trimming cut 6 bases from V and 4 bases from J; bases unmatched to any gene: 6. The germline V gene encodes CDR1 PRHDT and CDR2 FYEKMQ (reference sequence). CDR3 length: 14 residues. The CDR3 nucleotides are TGTGCCAGCAGAACACAGGGGGCGGGCACTGAAGCTTTCTTT. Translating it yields CASRTQGAGTEAFF. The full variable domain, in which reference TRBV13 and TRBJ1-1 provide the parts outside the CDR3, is AAGVIQSPRHLIKEKRETATLKCYPIPRHDTVYWYQQGPGQDPQFLISFYEKMQSDKGSIPDRFSAQQFSDYHSELNMSSLELGDSALYFCASRTQGAGTEAFFGQGTRLTVV.

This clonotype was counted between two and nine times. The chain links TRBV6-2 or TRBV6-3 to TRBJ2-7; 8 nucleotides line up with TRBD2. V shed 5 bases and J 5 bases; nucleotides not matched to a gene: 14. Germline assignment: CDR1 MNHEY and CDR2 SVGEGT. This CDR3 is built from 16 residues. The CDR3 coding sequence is TGTGCCAGCAGTCCTACGTTCGGGACTAGGGGTGACGAGCAGTACTTC. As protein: CASSPTFGTRGDEQYF.

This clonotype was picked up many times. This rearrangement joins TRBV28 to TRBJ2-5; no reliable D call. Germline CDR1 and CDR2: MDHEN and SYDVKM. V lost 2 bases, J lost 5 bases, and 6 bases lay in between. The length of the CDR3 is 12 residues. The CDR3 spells CASSLERETQYF. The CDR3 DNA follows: TGTGCCAGCAGTTTAGAGAGGGAGACCCAGTACTTC.

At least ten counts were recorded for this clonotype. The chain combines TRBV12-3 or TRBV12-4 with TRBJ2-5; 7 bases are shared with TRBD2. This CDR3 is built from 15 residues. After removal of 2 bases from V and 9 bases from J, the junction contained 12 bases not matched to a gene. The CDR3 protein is CASSLLGLGIGAQYF. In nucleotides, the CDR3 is TGTGCCAGCAGTTTACTTGGACTAGGTATCGGGGCCCAGTACTTC.

The CDR3 here is CASSYSWSGRVDSPLHF. As DNA, the CDR3 is TGTGCCAGCAGTTACTCGTGGAGTGGGAGGGTGGATTCACCCCTCCACTTT. The chain recombines TRBV6-5 with TRBJ1-6; no clear D. CDR1 is MNHEY and CDR2 is SVGAGI in the germline V gene. V lost 0 bases to trimming and J lost 8 bases, with 17 bases between them. The CDR3 sequence is 17 residues long.

CDR3 DNA sequence: TGTGCCACCAGCGAGGGGGACAGGGCCTTTAGCAATCAGCCCCAGCATTTT. This codes for CATSEGDRAFSNQPQHF. The chain employs TRBV24-1 and TRBJ1-5; 9 bases line up with TRBD1. The length of the CDR3 is 17 residues. The germline gives CDR1 KGHDR, CDR2 SFDVKD. The ends lost 7 bases at V and 0 bases at J; junction bases unmatched: 9.

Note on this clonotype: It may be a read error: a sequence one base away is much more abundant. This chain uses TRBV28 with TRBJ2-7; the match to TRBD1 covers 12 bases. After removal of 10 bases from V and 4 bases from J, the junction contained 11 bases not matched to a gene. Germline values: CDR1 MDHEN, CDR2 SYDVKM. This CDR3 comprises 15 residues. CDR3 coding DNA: TGTGCCAACACCAATCCGGGACAGGGGGCTTACGAGCAGTACTTC. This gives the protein CANTNPGQGAYEQYF.

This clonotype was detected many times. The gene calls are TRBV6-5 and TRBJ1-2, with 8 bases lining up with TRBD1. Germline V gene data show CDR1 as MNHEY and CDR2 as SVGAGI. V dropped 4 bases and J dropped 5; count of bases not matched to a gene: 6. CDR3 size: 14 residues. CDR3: CASSLRTGLYGYTF. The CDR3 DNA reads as TGTGCCAGCAGTTTACGGACAGGGCTGTATGGCTACACCTTC.

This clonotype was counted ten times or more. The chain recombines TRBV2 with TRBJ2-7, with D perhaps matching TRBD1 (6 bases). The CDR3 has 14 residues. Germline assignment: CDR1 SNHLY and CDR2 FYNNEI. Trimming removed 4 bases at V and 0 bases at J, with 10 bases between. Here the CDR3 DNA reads TGTGCCAGCAGTGTCCAGACAGGCTCCTACGAGCAGTACTTC. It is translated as CASSVQTGSYEQYF.

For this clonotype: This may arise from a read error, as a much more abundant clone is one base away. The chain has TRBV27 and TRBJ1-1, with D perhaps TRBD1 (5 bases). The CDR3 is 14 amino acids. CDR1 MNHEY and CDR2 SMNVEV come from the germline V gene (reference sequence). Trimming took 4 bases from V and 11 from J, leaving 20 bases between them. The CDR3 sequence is CASSSPTDKDEAFF. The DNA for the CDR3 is TGTGCCAGCAGTTCCCCTACGGACAAGGACGAGGCTTTCTTT.

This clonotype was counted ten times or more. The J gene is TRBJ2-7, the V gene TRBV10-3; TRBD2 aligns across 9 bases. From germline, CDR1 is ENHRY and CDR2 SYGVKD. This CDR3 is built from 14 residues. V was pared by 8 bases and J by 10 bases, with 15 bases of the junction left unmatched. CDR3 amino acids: CAIARVGREGDQYF. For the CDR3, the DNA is TGTGCCATCGCCCGGGTAGGGCGGGAGGGTGACCAGTACTTC.

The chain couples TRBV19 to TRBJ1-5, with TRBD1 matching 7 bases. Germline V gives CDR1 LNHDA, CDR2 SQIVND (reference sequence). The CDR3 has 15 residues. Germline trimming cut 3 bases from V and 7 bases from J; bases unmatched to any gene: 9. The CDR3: CASSIPTGVDQPQHF. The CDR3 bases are TGTGCCAGTAGTATCCCAACAGGGGTCGACCAGCCCCAGCATTTT.

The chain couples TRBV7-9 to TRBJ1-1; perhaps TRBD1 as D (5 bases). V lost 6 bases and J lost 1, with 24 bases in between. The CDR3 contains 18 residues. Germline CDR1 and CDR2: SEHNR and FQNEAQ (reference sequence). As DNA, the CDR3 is TGTGCCAGCAGTCCTACCTTGGACATCTGGGGGAGGAACACTGAAGCTTTCTTT. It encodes CASSPTLDIWGRNTEAFF.

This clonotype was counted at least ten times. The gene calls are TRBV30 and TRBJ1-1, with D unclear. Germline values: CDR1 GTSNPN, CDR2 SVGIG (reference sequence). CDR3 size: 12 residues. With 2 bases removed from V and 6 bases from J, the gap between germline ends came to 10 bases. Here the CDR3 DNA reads TGTGCCTGGAGTAAGGGCGGCCCTGAAGCTTTCTTT. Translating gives CAWSKGGPEAFF.

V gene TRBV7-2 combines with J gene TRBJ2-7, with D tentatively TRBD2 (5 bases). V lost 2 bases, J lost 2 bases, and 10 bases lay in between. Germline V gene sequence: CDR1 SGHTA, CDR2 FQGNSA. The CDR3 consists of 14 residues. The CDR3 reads CASSLQPGTYEQYF. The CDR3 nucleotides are TGTGCCAGCAGCTTACAGCCGGGGACCTACGAGCAGTACTTC. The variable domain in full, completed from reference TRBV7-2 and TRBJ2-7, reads GAGVSQSPSNKVTEKGKDVELRCDPISGHTALYWYRQSLGQGLEFLIYFQGNSAPDKSGLPSDRFSAERTGGSVSTLTIQRTQQEDSAVYLCASSLQPGTYEQYFGPGTRLTVT.

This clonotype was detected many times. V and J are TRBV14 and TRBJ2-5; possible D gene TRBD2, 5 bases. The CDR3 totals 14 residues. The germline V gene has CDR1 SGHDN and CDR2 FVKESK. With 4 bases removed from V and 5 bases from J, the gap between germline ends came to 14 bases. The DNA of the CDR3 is TGTGCCAGCAGCCCTGCCCTAGCTGGGGAGACCCAGTACTTC. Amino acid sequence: CASSPALAGETQYF. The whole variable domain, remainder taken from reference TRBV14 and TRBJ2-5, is EAGVTQFPSHSVIEKGQTVTLRCDPISGHDNLYWYRRVMGKEIKFLLHFVKESKQDESGMPNNRFLAERTGGTYSTLKVQPAELEDSGVYFCASSPALAGETQYFGPGTRLLVL.

The chain's CDR3 is CAISMGEGLYNEQFF. Here the CDR3 DNA reads TGTGCCATCTCTATGGGGGAGGGCCTTTACAATGAGCAGTTCTTC. The chain combines TRBV10-3 with TRBJ2-1; 7 bases map to TRBD2. Germline CDR1 and CDR2: ENHRY and SYGVKD. V lost 8 bases, J lost 4 bases, and 11 bases stayed unmatched. The CDR3 has 15 residues.

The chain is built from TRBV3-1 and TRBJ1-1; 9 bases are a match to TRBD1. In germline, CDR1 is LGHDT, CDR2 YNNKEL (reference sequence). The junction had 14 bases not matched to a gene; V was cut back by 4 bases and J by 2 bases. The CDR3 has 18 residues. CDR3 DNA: TGTGCCAGCAGCCGGGTATTGGGGACAGGGAGAAATAACACTGAAGCTTTCTTT. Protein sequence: CASSRVLGTGRNNTEAFF.

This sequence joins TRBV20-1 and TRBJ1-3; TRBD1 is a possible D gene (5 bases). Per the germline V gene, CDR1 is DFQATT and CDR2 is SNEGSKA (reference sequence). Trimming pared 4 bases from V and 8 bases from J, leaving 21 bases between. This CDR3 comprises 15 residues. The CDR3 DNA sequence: TGCAGTGCTAAAGCCGACGGTCCCCAGGGACACACCATATATTTT. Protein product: CSAKADGPQGHTIYF.

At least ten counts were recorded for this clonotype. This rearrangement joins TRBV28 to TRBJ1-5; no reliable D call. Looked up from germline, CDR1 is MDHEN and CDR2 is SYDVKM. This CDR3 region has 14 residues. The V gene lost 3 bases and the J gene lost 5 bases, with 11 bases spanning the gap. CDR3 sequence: CASSFGKSYQPQHF. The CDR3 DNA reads TGTGCCAGCAGTTTCGGAAAGAGTTATCAGCCCCAGCATTTT.